This record concerns one TCR beta chain sequence. Its antigen remains unknown. Trimming removed 3 bases from V and 6 bases from J, with 9 bases in between. CDR3 size: 12 residues. Germline values: CDR1 KGHSH, CDR2 LQKENI. These data come from a study of OX40 agonist ivuxolimab in advanced cancers. Broader study findings: Clonal expansion was seen in CD4+ and CD8+ blood T cells by week 6 at 0.1 to 3.0 mg/kg.

Generated by immunoSEQ multiplex PCR, the TCRdb table keeps only in-frame clones and is missing some. This table has around 40,000 clones, around four fifths appearing once. The source of this sequence is an adult with an advanced solid tumor such as melanoma, head and neck, liver or kidney cancer. The V call is TRBV18, the J call TRBJ2-7; D is unclear. The sequences come from CD4+ or CD8+ T cells sorted from blood, collected in a trial of the OX40 agonist ivuxolimab. The CDR3 is CASSPDHLEQYF. The DNA of the CDR3 is TGTGCCAGCTCACCTGACCATCTCGAGCAGTACTTC. Full variable domain (remainder filled in from reference TRBV18 and TRBJ2-7): NAGVMQNPRHLVRRRGQEARLRCSPMKGHSHVYWYRQLPEEGLKFMVYLQKENIIDESGMPKERFSAEFPKEGPSILRIQQVVRGDSAAYFCASSPDHLEQYFGPGTRLTVT.